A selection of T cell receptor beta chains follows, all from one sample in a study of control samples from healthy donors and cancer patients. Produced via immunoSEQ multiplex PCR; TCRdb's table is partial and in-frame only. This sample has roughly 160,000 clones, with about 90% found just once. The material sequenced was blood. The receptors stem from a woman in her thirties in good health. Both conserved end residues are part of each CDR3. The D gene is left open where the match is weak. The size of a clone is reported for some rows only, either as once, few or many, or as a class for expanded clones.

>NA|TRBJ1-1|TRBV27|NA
TGTGCCAGCAGTTTATTTCAGGGTGCCACTGAAGCTTTCTTT
CASSLFQGATEAFF
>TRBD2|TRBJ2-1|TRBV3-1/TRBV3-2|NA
TGTGCCAGCAGCCTCGGGACTAGCGGATACAATGAGCAGTTCTTC
CASSLGTSGYNEQFF
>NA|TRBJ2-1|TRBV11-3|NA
TGTGCCAGCAGCTGGGGGACGGAGTACAATGAGCAGTTCTTC
CASSWGTEYNEQFF
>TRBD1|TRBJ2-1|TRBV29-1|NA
TGCAGCGTCATGGGACAGGGGGTCGTCAATGAGCAGTTCTTC
CSVMGQGVVNEQFF
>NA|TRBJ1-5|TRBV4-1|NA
TGCGCCAGCAGCCAGGCAGGAGGGCCCCAGCATTTT
CASSQAGGPQHF
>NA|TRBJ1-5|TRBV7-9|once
TGTGCCAGCAGCTTTCTATGGCAGCCCCAGCATTTT
CASSFLWQPQHF
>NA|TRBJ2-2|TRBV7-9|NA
TGTGCCAGACACGGTGCGGCGGCCGGGGAGCTGTTTTTT
CARHGAAAGELFF
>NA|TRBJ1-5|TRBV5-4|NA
TGTGCCAGCAGCTTGGAACCCCTTCAGCCCCAGCATTTT
CASSLEPLQPQHF
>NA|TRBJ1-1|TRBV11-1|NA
TGTGCCAGCAGCGTGTCAGGAACTGAAGCTTTCTTT
CASSVSGTEAFF
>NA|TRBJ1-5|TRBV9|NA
TGTGCCAGCAGCCCCCATCCGCAGTCAGGGGATCAGCCCCAGCATTTT
CASSPHPQSGDQPQHF
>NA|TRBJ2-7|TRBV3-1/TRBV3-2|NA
TGTGCCAGCCGACCGGCGGGGTTGGATGAGCAGTACTTC
CASRPAGLDEQYF
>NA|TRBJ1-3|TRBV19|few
TGTGCCAGTAGTCAGGGAACCGGAAACACCATATATTTT
CASSQGTGNTIYF
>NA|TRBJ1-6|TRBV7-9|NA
TGTGCCAGCAGTTTGGGCCAGATAATTCACTTT
CASSLGQIIHF
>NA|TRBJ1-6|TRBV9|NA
TGTGCCAGCAGCGTAGAAGGATCTGGGAATTCACCCCTCCACTTT
CASSVEGSGNSPLHF
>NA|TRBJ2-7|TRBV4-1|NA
TGCGCCAGCAGCCAACCGGACTCGCCCTACGAGCAGTACTTC
CASSQPDSPYEQYF
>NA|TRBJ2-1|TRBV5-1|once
TGCGCCAGCAGCTTGGGGCGAAATGAGCAGTTCTTC
CASSLGRNEQFF
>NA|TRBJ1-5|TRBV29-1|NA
TGCAGCGCCATCCTAGGGGGAATGGGCAATCAGCCCCAGCATTTT
CSAILGGMGNQPQHF
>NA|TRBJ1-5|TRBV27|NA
TGTGCCAGCAGTTCACAGGGAGGGAATCAGCCCCAGCATTTT
CASSSQGGNQPQHF
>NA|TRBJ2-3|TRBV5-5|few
TGTGCCAGCAGCGGAACCCCGGGCTTAGCCACAGATACGCAGTATTTT
CASSGTPGLATDTQYF
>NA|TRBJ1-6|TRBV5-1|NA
TGCGCCAGCAGCTCCATCCAGAATTCACCCCTCCACTTT
CASSSIQNSPLHF
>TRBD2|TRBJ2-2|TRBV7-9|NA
TGTGCCAGCAGCTCCGCGGGGGGACTACGTAACGCGAACACCGGGGAGCTGTTTTTT
CASSSAGGLRNANTGELFF
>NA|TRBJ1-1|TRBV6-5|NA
TGTGCCAGCAGGCCTGAGGGGAACACTGAAGCTTTCTTT
CASRPEGNTEAFF
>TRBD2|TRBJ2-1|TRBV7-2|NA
TGTGCCAGCAGCATTACTAGCGGGGTATTGAATGAGCAGTTCTTC
CASSITSGVLNEQFF
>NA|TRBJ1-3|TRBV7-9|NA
TGTGCCAGCAGCTTAGTGTTGGGGTCGGTGCCTGGAAACACCATATATTTT
CASSLVLGSVPGNTIYF
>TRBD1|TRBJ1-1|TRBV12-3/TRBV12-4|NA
TGTGCCAGCCGACAGGGGGCGTGGACTGAAGCTTTCTTT
CASRQGAWTEAFF
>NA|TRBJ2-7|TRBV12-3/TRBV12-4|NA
TGTGCCAGCAGTTTGACTCCGTGGGAGCAGTACTTC
CASSLTPWEQYF
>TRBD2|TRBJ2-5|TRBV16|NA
TGTGCCAGCAGCCAATCTAGCGGGATCCAAGAGACCCAGTACTTC
CASSQSSGIQETQYF
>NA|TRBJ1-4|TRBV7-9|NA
TGTGCCAGCAGCTTAGCTGGCGAGGGAGAGGAAAAACTGTTTTTT
CASSLAGEGEEKLFF
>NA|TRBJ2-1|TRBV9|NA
TGTGCCAGCAGCGTAGATAGAGCCAATGAGCAGTTCTTC
CASSVDRANEQFF
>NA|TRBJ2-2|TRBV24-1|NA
TGTGCCACCGGGGGTAGCGGAGTTACCGGGGAGCTGTTTTTT
CATGGSGVTGELFF
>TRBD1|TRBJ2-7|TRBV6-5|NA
TGTGCCAGCACCAGGACAGGGGGAAGATACGAGCAGTACTTC
CASTRTGGRYEQYF
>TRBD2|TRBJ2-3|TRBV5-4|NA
TGTGCCAGCAGCCTGGGGGGTAGCGGGGGTAGCACAGATACGCAGTATTTT
CASSLGGSGGSTDTQYF
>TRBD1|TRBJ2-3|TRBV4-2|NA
TGTGCCAGCAGCCAATTGGGACAGGGGTTAATGGATACGCAGTATTTT
CASSQLGQGLMDTQYF
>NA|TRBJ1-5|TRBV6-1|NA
TGTGCCAGCAGTGAAAGATGGCGGGCTCAGCCCCAGCATTTT
CASSERWRAQPQHF
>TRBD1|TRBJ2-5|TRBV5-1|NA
TGCGCCAGCAGCTTGGGAAGACAGGGGGTTGAGACCCAGTACTTC
CASSLGRQGVETQYF